This entry lists 16 T cell receptor beta chains sequenced from one sample in a study of blood T cell repertoires in COVID-19. Data came from immunoSEQ multiplex PCR; TCRdb stores just in-frame clones and leaves some out. The data hold about 300,000 clones, with nearly 90% observed a single time. The sequenced material came from PBMCs or T cells enriched from blood (not recorded which). All receptors derive from a woman in her twenties or thirties who had recovered from COVID-19.

The chain combines TRBV7-6 with TRBJ1-4; D uncertain. Germline CDR1 is SGHVS and CDR2 is FNYEAQ. The CDR3 sequence is 13 residues long. The V end was cut by 5 bases, the J end by 7 bases, with 11 bases between. The CDR3 DNA reads as TGTGCCAGCAGCGACGGACTGGTTGAAAAACTGTTTTTT. Translation: CASSDGLVEKLFF.

The chain is built from TRBV3-1 (or the pseudogene TRBV3-2) and TRBJ1-6, with 9 nucleotides matching TRBD1. Germline V gene data show CDR1 as LGHDT and CDR2 as YNNKEL (reference sequence). The CDR3 loop spans 16 amino acids. Trimming at V came to 0 bases and at J to 8 bases, leaving 5 bases not matched to a gene. CDR3 coding DNA: TGTGCCAGCAGCCAAGAGGGCCGGGACAGGGATTCACCCCTCCACTTT. Translated: CASSQEGRDRDSPLHF.

The genes are TRBV2 and TRBJ1-1; D call uncertain. The CDR3 runs to 14 residues. CDR1 and CDR2 from the germline V gene are SNHLY and FYNNEI. Between the trimmed V and J ends, which lost 3 bases and 4 bases, there was a span of 12 bases. The CDR3 bases are TGTGCCAGCAGTGAGTGGTCTAGTAGCACTGAAGCTTTCTTT. Its protein product is CASSEWSSSTEAFF.

This clone has only a few counts. The chain uses TRBV9 and TRBJ1-1; 9 bases fit TRBD1. The V gene's germline CDR1 is SGDLS and CDR2 YYNGEE. The CDR3 totals 17 residues. The trim removed 3 bases at V and 0 bases at J, leaving 9 bases unmatched. The CDR3: CASSGSNRGLMNTEAFF. The CDR3 DNA follows: TGTGCCAGCAGCGGATCCAACAGGGGGCTCATGAACACTGAAGCTTTCTTT.

The chain uses TRBV2 and TRBJ1-6; no firm D call. V dropped 2 bases and J dropped 5 bases, with 7 bases sitting between them. The CDR3 contains 14 residues. Looked up from germline, CDR1 is SNHLY and CDR2 is FYNNEI. The CDR3 DNA reads TGTGCCAGCAGTGAACCCCAAAATAATTCACCCCTCCACTTT. It yields the protein CASSEPQNNSPLHF.

This CDR3 is CASNSQGARSPLHF. For the CDR3, the DNA is TGTGCCAGCAACTCACAGGGGGCCAGGTCACCCCTCCACTTT. J is TRBJ1-6 and V is TRBV28; 9 positions match TRBD1. The CDR3 runs to 14 residues. Trimming removed 7 bases from V and 10 bases from J; junction bases left unmatched: 8. The V gene's germline CDR1 is MDHEN and CDR2 SYDVKM.

The chain uses TRBV5-1 and TRBJ2-6; no clear D gene. V was shortened by 0 bases and J by 4 bases, with 8 bases between the two germline ends. Germline loops: CDR1 SGHRS, CDR2 YFSETQ. This CDR3 has 15 residues. The CDR3 is CASSLGASGANVLTF. The CDR3 DNA is TGCGCCAGCAGCTTGGGGGCGTCGGGGGCCAACGTCCTGACTTTC.

The chain carries TRBV30 and TRBJ1-2; 9 nucleotides match TRBD1. Germline V gives CDR1 GTSNPN, CDR2 SVGIG (reference sequence). CDR3 length equals 15 residues. The V gene end was trimmed by 4 bases and the J gene end by 4 bases; junction bases not matched to a gene: 10. CDR3 amino acids: CAWIVGTGRGYGYTF. CDR3 sequence (DNA): TGTGCCTGGATTGTCGGGACAGGGAGGGGCTATGGCTACACCTTC.

The chain joins TRBV5-1 to TRBJ1-6; 8 nucleotides align to TRBD1. The ends lost 0 bases at V and 0 bases at J; junction bases unmatched: 20. The germline V gene encodes CDR1 SGHRS and CDR2 YFSETQ. This CDR3 has 23 residues. The CDR3 DNA reads TGCGCCAGCAGCTTGGCGCGTTTGGGACAGGCGGCTGGCTCAAGCTCCTATAATTCACCCCTCCACTTT. This translates into CASSLARLGQAAGSSSYNSPLHF.

This rearrangement joins TRBV27 to TRBJ2-7, with TRBD2 as a possible D gene (7 bases). In germline, CDR1 is MNHEY, CDR2 SMNVEV (reference sequence). The CDR3 has 15 amino acids. V dropped 5 bases and J dropped 5 bases, with 19 bases sitting between them. CDR3 protein: CASSGRGRSGDEQYF. For the CDR3, the DNA is TGTGCCAGCAGTGGGAGGGGGAGGTCCGGGGACGAGCAGTACTTC.

The rearrangement links TRBV5-5 to TRBJ1-1; D ambiguous. Trimming pared 4 bases from V and 2 bases from J, leaving 12 bases between. Germline CDR1 and CDR2: SGHKS and YYEKEE (reference sequence). The CDR3 spans 14 residues. CDR3 protein: CASSLSWSNTEAFF. The CDR3 bases are TGTGCCAGCAGCCTCTCGTGGAGTAACACTGAAGCTTTCTTT.

The CDR3 sequence is CATSGGLANEQFF. DNA for the CDR3: TGTGCCACCAGCGGGGGGTTGGCCAATGAGCAGTTCTTC. V usage is TRBV15 and J usage is TRBJ2-1; maybe TRBD2 (6 bases). Per germline, CDR1 LNHNV and CDR2 YYDKDF (reference sequence). The V end lost 5 bases, the J end lost 6 bases, and 11 bases lay between the germline ends. The CDR3 extends over 13 amino acids.

V gene TRBV20-1 combines with J gene TRBJ2-3; D perhaps matches TRBD2 (7 bases). Trimming left V 3 bases short and J 1 base short, with 17 bases between. The V gene's germline CDR1 is DFQATT and CDR2 SNEGSKA (reference sequence). The length of the CDR3 is 16 residues. The CDR3 region has the DNA TGCAGTGCTAGTTTGATGGGGGGGGCCCGCACAGATACGCAGTATTTT. This translates into CSASLMGGARTDTQYF.

This chain links TRBV9 with TRBJ1-5, with 9 positions matching TRBD1. Germline V gives CDR1 SGDLS, CDR2 YYNGEE. V was pared by 3 bases and J by 1 base, with 5 bases of the junction left unmatched. The length of the CDR3 is 16 residues. Here the CDR3 reads CASSGTGGRSNQPQHF. CDR3 DNA: TGTGCCAGCAGCGGAACAGGGGGCCGAAGCAATCAGCCCCAGCATTTT.

The rearrangement joins TRBV30 to TRBJ1-5; 7 nucleotides match TRBD1. The CDR3 covers 16 residues. With V trimmed by 3 bases and J by 7 bases, 15 bases remained unmatched. Germline CDR1 and CDR2: GTSNPN and SVGIG (reference sequence). The CDR3, as DNA: TGTGCCTGGAGCCCAGAGACAGGGAGGTCCAGCCAGCCCCAGCATTTT. Protein product: CAWSPETGRSSQPQHF. Together with reference TRBV30 and TRBJ1-5, the CDR3 gives the full variable domain: SQTIHQWPATLVQPVGSPLSLECTVEGTSNPNLYWYRQAAGRGLQLLFYSVGIGQISSEVPQNLSASRPQDRQFILSSKKLLLSDSGFYLCAWSPETGRSSQPQHFGDGTRLSIL.

This clone came up once. The chain recombines TRBV6-5 with TRBJ2-7; 7 bases are a match to TRBD1. V lost 6 bases and J lost 5; bases outside the gene matches: 4. The V gene's germline CDR1 is MNHEY and CDR2 SVGAGI. The CDR3 runs 12 residues. The CDR3 coding sequence is TGTGCCAGCAGCGCCGGGACAGACGAGCAGTACTTC. Translating it yields CASSAGTDEQYF.